This is a list of T cell receptor beta chains from one sample in a study of identical twins. TCRdb reprocessed the 5' RACE reads via MiXCR and lists one record per CDR3 protein. The table includes about 260,000 distinct CDR3 sequences, approximately 7% detected once. The sample was also reused in another study, on yellow fever vaccine responses in identical twins.

Sequencing was performed on memory (CD45RO+) T cells sorted from blood. The receptors were sampled from a woman under 30 in good health. CDR3s include the opening cysteine and the closing phenylalanine or tryptophan. D genes are given only for firm matches. Where a row states a size, it is once, few, many or the class of an expanded clone; other rows omit it.

j_gene: TRBJ1-5
d_gene: TRBD1
abundance: many
v_gene: TRBV4-1
CDR3aa: CASSQEPTGVSQPQHF
CDR3nt: TGCGCCAGCAGCCAGGAACCGACAGGGGTCAGTCAGCCCCAGCATTTT

j_gene: TRBJ2-1
d_gene: TRBD2
abundance: NA
v_gene: TRBV27
CDR3aa: CASSLQPAGVYEQFF
CDR3nt: TGTGCCAGCAGTTTGCAGCCGGCGGGAGTTTATGAGCAGTTCTTC

j_gene: TRBJ1-2
d_gene: NA
abundance: NA
v_gene: TRBV27
CDR3aa: CASSGGYGYTF
CDR3nt: TGTGCCAGCAGCGGGGGCTATGGCTACACCTTC

j_gene: TRBJ2-3
d_gene: TRBD2
abundance: NA
v_gene: TRBV7-2
CDR3aa: CASSLDTLAGDTQYF
CDR3nt: TGTGCCAGCAGCTTAGATACTCTAGCGGGAGACACGCAGTATTTT

j_gene: TRBJ2-6
d_gene: NA
abundance: few
v_gene: TRBV5-5
CDR3aa: CASSPEVGSGANVLTF
CDR3nt: TGTGCCAGCAGCCCGGAGGTGGGCTCTGGGGCCAACGTCCTGACTTTC

j_gene: TRBJ1-2
d_gene: NA
abundance: NA
v_gene: TRBV9
CDR3aa: CASSVGGSLNYGYTF
CDR3nt: TGTGCCAGCAGCGTAGGTGGCAGTCTAAACTATGGCTACACCTTC

j_gene: TRBJ2-1
d_gene: NA
abundance: NA
v_gene: TRBV13
CDR3aa: CASSLWGDQFF
CDR3nt: TGTGCCAGCAGCTTATGGGGGGACCAGTTCTTC

j_gene: TRBJ2-1
d_gene: TRBD2
abundance: many
v_gene: TRBV7-2
CDR3aa: CASSQQLAGPVGQFF
CDR3nt: TGTGCCAGCAGCCAGCAACTAGCGGGGCCCGTAGGGCAGTTCTTC

j_gene: TRBJ2-5
d_gene: TRBD2
abundance: many
v_gene: TRBV6-5
CDR3aa: CASSYGAGVETQYF
CDR3nt: TGTGCCAGCAGTTACGGTGCGGGAGTAGAGACCCAGTACTTC

j_gene: TRBJ2-1
d_gene: NA
abundance: many
v_gene: TRBV10-3
CDR3aa: CAIRSAGPYNEQFF
CDR3nt: TGTGCCATCCGTTCGGCTGGGCCCTACAATGAGCAGTTCTTC

j_gene: TRBJ2-2
d_gene: NA
abundance: few
v_gene: TRBV6-1
CDR3aa: CASRANQGSGELFF
CDR3nt: TGTGCCAGCAGGGCTAATCAGGGGTCCGGGGAGCTGTTTTTT

j_gene: TRBJ2-3
d_gene: TRBD2
abundance: NA
v_gene: TRBV7-9
CDR3aa: CASSLAVAGVADTQYF
CDR3nt: TGTGCCAGCAGCTTAGCTGTAGCGGGTGTAGCAGATACGCAGTATTTT

j_gene: TRBJ2-3
d_gene: NA
abundance: many
v_gene: TRBV6-5
CDR3aa: CASSRFGDTQYF
CDR3nt: TGTGCCAGCAGTCGCTTCGGGGATACGCAGTATTTT

j_gene: TRBJ2-2
d_gene: NA
abundance: few
v_gene: TRBV7-3
CDR3aa: CASSSYSGGNTGELFF
CDR3nt: TGTGCCAGCAGCTCTTATAGCGGAGGGAACACCGGGGAGCTGTTTTTT

j_gene: TRBJ2-3
d_gene: TRBD2
abundance: many
v_gene: TRBV9
CDR3aa: CASSVFREGTDTQYF
CDR3nt: TGTGCCAGCAGCGTTTTTCGGGAGGGCACAGATACGCAGTATTTT

j_gene: TRBJ2-1
d_gene: TRBD2
abundance: few
v_gene: TRBV5-1
CDR3aa: CASSLAASGSGEQFF
CDR3nt: TGCGCCAGCAGCTTGGCGGCTAGCGGGAGCGGCGAGCAGTTCTTC

j_gene: TRBJ1-4
d_gene: NA
abundance: many
v_gene: TRBV5-1
CDR3aa: CASSFLSGKLFF
CDR3nt: TGCGCCAGCAGCTTCCTTAGCGGGAAACTGTTTTTT

j_gene: TRBJ2-6
d_gene: TRBD1
abundance: once
v_gene: TRBV2
CDR3aa: CASSELGQGTGANVLTF
CDR3nt: TGTGCCAGCAGTGAACTGGGACAGGGAACTGGGGCCAACGTCCTGACTTTC

j_gene: TRBJ1-1
d_gene: NA
abundance: few
v_gene: TRBV2
CDR3aa: CASSDVVSNTEAFF
CDR3nt: TGTGCCAGCAGTGATGTGGTATCTAACACTGAAGCTTTCTTT

j_gene: TRBJ2-6
d_gene: TRBD1
abundance: few
v_gene: TRBV24-1
CDR3aa: CATSVDRAGANVLTF
CDR3nt: TGTGCCACCAGTGTAGACAGGGCTGGGGCCAACGTCCTGACTTTC

j_gene: TRBJ1-4
d_gene: NA
abundance: many
v_gene: TRBV15
CDR3aa: CATSRSRDAGHSNEKLFF
CDR3nt: TGTGCCACCAGCCGATCCCGGGATGCGGGGCACAGTAATGAAAAACTGTTTTTT

j_gene: TRBJ2-2
d_gene: TRBD1
abundance: many
v_gene: TRBV27
CDR3aa: CASSDRGTGELFF
CDR3nt: TGTGCCAGCAGTGACAGGGGCACCGGGGAGCTGTTTTTT

j_gene: TRBJ1-4
d_gene: NA
abundance: many
v_gene: TRBV5-1
CDR3aa: CASSLGRTDGNEKLFF
CDR3nt: TGCGCCAGCAGCTTGGGACGCACGGACGGGAATGAAAAACTGTTTTTT

j_gene: TRBJ1-5
d_gene: TRBD1
abundance: many
v_gene: TRBV11-2
CDR3aa: CASSLDLGTGGVPSNQPQHF
CDR3nt: TGTGCCAGCAGCTTAGATCTAGGGACAGGGGGCGTCCCGAGCAATCAGCCCCAGCATTTT

j_gene: TRBJ1-2
d_gene: NA
abundance: medium-sized
v_gene: TRBV27
CDR3aa: CASGIYGGENYGYTF
CDR3nt: TGTGCCAGCGGGATATACGGGGGAGAGAACTATGGCTACACCTTC

j_gene: TRBJ2-7
d_gene: TRBD2
abundance: many
v_gene: TRBV5-1
CDR3aa: CASSSTVGGNSYEQYF
CDR3nt: TGCGCCAGCAGCTCCACCGTCGGGGGGAACTCCTACGAGCAGTACTTC

j_gene: TRBJ2-7
d_gene: NA
abundance: NA
v_gene: TRBV7-9
CDR3aa: CASSARRGPTYEQYF
CDR3nt: TGTGCCAGCAGCGCCCGCAGGGGACCGACCTACGAGCAGTACTTC

j_gene: TRBJ2-1
d_gene: NA
abundance: many
v_gene: TRBV7-9
CDR3aa: CASSLPTPKEEFF
CDR3nt: TGTGCCAGCAGCTTACCTACCCCTAAGGAGGAGTTCTTC

j_gene: TRBJ2-2
d_gene: NA
abundance: NA
v_gene: TRBV4-2
CDR3aa: CASSQEGREVTGELFF
CDR3nt: TGTGCCAGCAGCCAAGAAGGGCGGGAAGTCACCGGGGAGCTGTTTTTT

j_gene: TRBJ2-1
d_gene: TRBD2
abundance: NA
v_gene: TRBV20-1
CDR3aa: CSARRGLAGNEQFF
CDR3nt: TGCAGTGCTAGACGGGGACTAGCGGGGAATGAGCAGTTCTTC

j_gene: TRBJ2-2
d_gene: NA
abundance: NA
v_gene: TRBV2
CDR3aa: CASSIQEGPLGELFF
CDR3nt: TGTGCCAGCAGTATACAGGAGGGCCCTTTAGGGGAGCTGTTTTTT

j_gene: TRBJ2-1
d_gene: NA
abundance: few
v_gene: TRBV5-1
CDR3aa: CASSLAYNEQFF
CDR3nt: TGCGCCAGCAGCTTGGCCTACAATGAGCAGTTCTTC

j_gene: TRBJ1-5
d_gene: TRBD1
abundance: NA
v_gene: TRBV27
CDR3aa: CASSSLGQGHQPQHF
CDR3nt: TGTGCCAGCAGTTCTCTTGGACAGGGCCATCAGCCCCAGCATTTT

j_gene: TRBJ1-2
d_gene: NA
abundance: many
v_gene: TRBV20-1
CDR3aa: CSASDGGRLSYTF
CDR3nt: TGCAGTGCCTCAGACGGGGGCCGACTTAGCTACACCTTC

j_gene: TRBJ2-1
d_gene: TRBD1
abundance: many
v_gene: TRBV12-3/TRBV12-4
CDR3aa: CASSDPGGGKYEQFF
CDR3nt: TGTGCCAGCAGTGACCCAGGGGGCGGAAAGTATGAGCAGTTCTTC

j_gene: TRBJ2-7
d_gene: NA
abundance: NA
v_gene: TRBV5-5
CDR3aa: CASSLMLASSYEQYF
CDR3nt: TGTGCCAGCAGCTTGATGTTAGCCAGCTCCTACGAGCAGTACTTC

j_gene: TRBJ2-7
d_gene: TRBD2
abundance: NA
v_gene: TRBV11-3
CDR3aa: CASSSLAGVKTYEQYF
CDR3nt: TGTGCCAGCAGCTCCCTAGCGGGAGTGAAAACCTACGAGCAGTACTTC

j_gene: TRBJ2-3
d_gene: TRBD2
abundance: few
v_gene: TRBV3-1
CDR3aa: CASSQLLGTTRSTDTQYF
CDR3nt: TGTGCCAGCAGCCAACTCCTGGGGACTACCCGTAGCACAGATACGCAGTATTTT

j_gene: TRBJ2-2
d_gene: TRBD2
abundance: few
v_gene: TRBV27
CDR3aa: CATFPRDYQQTGELFF
CDR3nt: TGTGCCACTTTCCCCCGGGACTACCAACAGACCGGGGAGCTGTTTTTT

j_gene: TRBJ2-1
d_gene: NA
abundance: many
v_gene: TRBV27
CDR3aa: CASSFSDTSWYNEQFF
CDR3nt: TGTGCCAGCAGTTTCTCGGACACTAGCTGGTACAATGAGCAGTTCTTC

j_gene: TRBJ2-3
d_gene: NA
abundance: NA
v_gene: TRBV24-1
CDR3aa: CATSETLPFLAKGGDTQYF
CDR3nt: TGTGCCACCAGTGAGACTCTACCCTTCTTAGCGAAGGGGGGGGATACGCAGTATTTT

j_gene: TRBJ1-6
d_gene: TRBD1
abundance: NA
v_gene: TRBV2
CDR3aa: CAILPGQGDSPLHF
CDR3nt: TGTGCCATTCTCCCGGGACAGGGGGATTCACCCCTCCACTTT

j_gene: TRBJ2-3
d_gene: NA
abundance: few
v_gene: TRBV15
CDR3aa: CATSRDQLSGAGSTDTQYF
CDR3nt: TGTGCCACCAGCAGAGATCAGCTATCGGGGGCGGGAAGCACAGATACGCAGTATTTT

j_gene: TRBJ2-1
d_gene: TRBD2
abundance: NA
v_gene: TRBV3-1
CDR3aa: CASSQDSRGVLNEQFF
CDR3nt: TGTGCCAGCAGCCAAGACTCGCGGGGGGTCTTGAATGAGCAGTTCTTC

j_gene: TRBJ2-7
d_gene: TRBD2
abundance: many
v_gene: TRBV12-3/TRBV12-4
CDR3aa: CASSPGLATYEQYF
CDR3nt: TGTGCCAGCAGTCCAGGACTAGCTACCTACGAGCAGTACTTC

j_gene: TRBJ1-5
d_gene: TRBD1
abundance: many
v_gene: TRBV5-6
CDR3aa: CASSSSGQGNQPQHF
CDR3nt: TGTGCCAGCAGCTCGTCCGGACAGGGCAATCAGCCCCAGCATTTT